This T cell receptor (beta chain) was sequenced in a study of T cell responses to AZD1222 COVID-19 vaccine. Study observations and caveats: The sample set comprised mostly white British donors with more females, and clonal diversity was possibly underestimated. Spike-specific TCR breadth and depth grew following two AZD1222 doses.

For this clone: Its antigen is undetermined.

Assay: immunoSEQ multiplex PCR; the TCRdb copy retains only in-frame clones and omits some. The table includes about 180,000 clones, 85% to 90% detected once. Sequences were derived from peripheral blood, sampled 28 days after the second dose of the MenACWY control vaccine. The sequence came from an adult who received the MenACWY meningococcal vaccine as a control.

CDR3 loop: CASGLTANYGYTF. The CDR3, as DNA: TGTGCCAGCGGTTTAACAGCTAACTATGGCTACACCTTC. The J gene is TRBJ1-2, the V gene TRBV6-5, with D hard to call. With 8 bases removed from V and 0 bases from J, the gap between germline ends came to 10 bases. The germline V gene encodes CDR1 MNHEY and CDR2 SVGAGI. The CDR3 sequence is 13 residues long.